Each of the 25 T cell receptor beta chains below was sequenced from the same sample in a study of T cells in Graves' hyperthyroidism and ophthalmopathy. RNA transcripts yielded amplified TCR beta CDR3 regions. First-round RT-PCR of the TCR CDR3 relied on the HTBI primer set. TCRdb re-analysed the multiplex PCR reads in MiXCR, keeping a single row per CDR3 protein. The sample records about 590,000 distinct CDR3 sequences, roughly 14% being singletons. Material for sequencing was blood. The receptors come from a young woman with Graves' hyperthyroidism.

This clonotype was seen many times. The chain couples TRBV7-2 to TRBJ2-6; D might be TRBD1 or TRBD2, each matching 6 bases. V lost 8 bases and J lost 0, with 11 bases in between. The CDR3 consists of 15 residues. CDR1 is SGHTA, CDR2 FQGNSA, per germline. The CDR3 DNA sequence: TGTGCCAGCGGGGAGGACAGCTCTGGGGCCAACGTCCTGACTTTC. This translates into CASGEDSSGANVLTF. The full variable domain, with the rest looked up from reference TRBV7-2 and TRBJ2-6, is GAGVSQSPSNKVTEKGKDVELRCDPISGHTALYWYRQSLGQGLEFLIYFQGNSAPDKSGLPSDRFSAERTGGSVSTLTIQRTQQEDSAVYLCASGEDSSGANVLTFGAGSRLTVL.

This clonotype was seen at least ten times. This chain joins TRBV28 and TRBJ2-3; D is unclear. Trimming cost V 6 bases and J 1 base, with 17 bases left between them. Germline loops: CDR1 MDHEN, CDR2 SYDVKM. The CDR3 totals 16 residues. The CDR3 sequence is CASSRSTSTGTDTQYF. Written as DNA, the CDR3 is TGTGCCAGCAGCCGCTCTACAAGTACTGGCACAGATACGCAGTATTTT.

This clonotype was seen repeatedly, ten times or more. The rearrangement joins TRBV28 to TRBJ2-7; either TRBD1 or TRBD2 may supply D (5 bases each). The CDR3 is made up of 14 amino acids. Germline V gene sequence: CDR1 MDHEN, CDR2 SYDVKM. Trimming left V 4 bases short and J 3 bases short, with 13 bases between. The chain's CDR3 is CASSSGTEVYEQYF. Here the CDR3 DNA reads TGTGCCAGCAGTTCCGGGACGGAAGTCTACGAGCAGTACTTC.

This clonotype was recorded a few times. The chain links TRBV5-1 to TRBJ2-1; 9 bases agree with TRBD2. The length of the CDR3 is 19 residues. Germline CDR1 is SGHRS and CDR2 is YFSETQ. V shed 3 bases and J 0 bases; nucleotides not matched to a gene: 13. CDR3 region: CASSSTGLAGLSSYNEQFF. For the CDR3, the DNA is TGCGCCAGCAGCTCCACCGGGCTAGCGGGGCTAAGCTCCTACAATGAGCAGTTCTTC.

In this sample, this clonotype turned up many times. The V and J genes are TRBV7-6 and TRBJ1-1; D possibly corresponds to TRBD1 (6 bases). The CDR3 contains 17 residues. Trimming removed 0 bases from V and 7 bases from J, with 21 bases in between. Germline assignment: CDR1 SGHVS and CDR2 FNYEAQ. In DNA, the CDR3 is TGTGCCAGCAGCTTAGCGCTTTCGGACAGTCGGCGTAATGAAGCTTTCTTT. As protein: CASSLALSDSRRNEAFF.

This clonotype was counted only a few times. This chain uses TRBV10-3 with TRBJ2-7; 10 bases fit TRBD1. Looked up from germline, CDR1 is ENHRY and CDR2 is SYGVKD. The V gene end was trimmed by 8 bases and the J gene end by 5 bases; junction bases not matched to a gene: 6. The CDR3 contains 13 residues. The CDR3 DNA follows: TGTGCCATCTTTTCTGGACAGGGGGACGAGCAGTACTTC. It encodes CAIFSGQGDEQYF.

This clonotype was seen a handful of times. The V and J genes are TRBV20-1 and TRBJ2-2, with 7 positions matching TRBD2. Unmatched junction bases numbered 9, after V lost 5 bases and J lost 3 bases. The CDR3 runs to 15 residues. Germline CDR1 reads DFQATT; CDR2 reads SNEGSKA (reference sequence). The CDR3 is CSAEAGVSYTGELFF. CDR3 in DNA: TGCAGTGCTGAGGCGGGGGTTTCTTACACCGGGGAGCTGTTTTTT.

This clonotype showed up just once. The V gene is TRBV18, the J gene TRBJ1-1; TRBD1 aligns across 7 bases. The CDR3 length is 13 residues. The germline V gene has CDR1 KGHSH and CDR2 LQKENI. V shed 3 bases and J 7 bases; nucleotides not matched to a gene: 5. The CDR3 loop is CASSPGQLGEAFF. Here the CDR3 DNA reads TGTGCCAGCTCACCGGGACAGTTGGGTGAAGCTTTCTTT. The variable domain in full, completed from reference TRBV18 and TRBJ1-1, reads NAGVMQNPRHLVRRRGQEARLRCSPMKGHSHVYWYRQLPEEGLKFMVYLQKENIIDESGMPKERFSAEFPKEGPSILRIQQVVRGDSAAYFCASSPGQLGEAFFGQGTRLTVV.

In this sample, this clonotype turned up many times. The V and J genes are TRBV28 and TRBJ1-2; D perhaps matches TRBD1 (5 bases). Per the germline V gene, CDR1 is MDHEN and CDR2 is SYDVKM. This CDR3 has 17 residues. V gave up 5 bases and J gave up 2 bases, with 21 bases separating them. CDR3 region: CASSPSTYRDSNYGYTF. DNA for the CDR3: TGTGCCAGCAGTCCATCCACCTACCGGGACTCGAACTATGGCTACACCTTC.

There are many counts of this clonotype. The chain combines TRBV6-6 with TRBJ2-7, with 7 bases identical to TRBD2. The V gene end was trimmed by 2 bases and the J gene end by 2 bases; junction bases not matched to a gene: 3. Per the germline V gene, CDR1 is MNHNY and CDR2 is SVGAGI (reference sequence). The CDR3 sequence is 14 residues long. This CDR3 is CASSYGGLPYEQYF. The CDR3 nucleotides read TGTGCCAGCAGTTACGGGGGACTACCCTACGAGCAGTACTTC.

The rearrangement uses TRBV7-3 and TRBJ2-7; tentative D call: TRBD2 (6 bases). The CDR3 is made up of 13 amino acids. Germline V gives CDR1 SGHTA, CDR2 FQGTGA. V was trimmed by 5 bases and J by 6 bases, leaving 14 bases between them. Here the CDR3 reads CASSTVAGLEQYF. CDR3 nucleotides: TGTGCCAGCAGCACCGTGGCGGGGCTCGAGCAGTACTTC.

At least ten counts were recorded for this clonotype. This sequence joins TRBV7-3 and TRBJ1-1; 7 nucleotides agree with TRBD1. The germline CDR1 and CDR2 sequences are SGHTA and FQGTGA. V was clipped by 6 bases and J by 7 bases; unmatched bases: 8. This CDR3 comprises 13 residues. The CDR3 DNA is TGTGCCAGCAGTGCCGGGAGGGGGCGTGAAGCTTTCTTT. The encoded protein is CASSAGRGREAFF.

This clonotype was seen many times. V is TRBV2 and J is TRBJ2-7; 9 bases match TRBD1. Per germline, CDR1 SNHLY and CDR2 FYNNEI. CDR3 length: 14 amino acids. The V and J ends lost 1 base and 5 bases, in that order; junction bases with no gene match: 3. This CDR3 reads CASSEGTGENEQYF. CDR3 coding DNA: TGTGCCAGCAGTGAAGGGACAGGGGAGAACGAGCAGTACTTC.

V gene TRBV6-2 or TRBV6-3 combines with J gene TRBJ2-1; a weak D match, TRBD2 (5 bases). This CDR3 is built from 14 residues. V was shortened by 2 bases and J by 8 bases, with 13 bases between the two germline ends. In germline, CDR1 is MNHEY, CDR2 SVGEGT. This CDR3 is CASSYGLLGDEQFF. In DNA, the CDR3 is TGTGCCAGCAGTTACGGACTCCTGGGCGATGAGCAGTTCTTC.

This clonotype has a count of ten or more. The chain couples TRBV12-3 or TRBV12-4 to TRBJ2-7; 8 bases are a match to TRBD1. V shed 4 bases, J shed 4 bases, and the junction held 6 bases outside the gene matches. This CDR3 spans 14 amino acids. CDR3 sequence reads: CASSWGQERYEQYF. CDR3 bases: TGTGCCAGCAGTTGGGGACAGGAGCGGTACGAGCAGTACTTC.

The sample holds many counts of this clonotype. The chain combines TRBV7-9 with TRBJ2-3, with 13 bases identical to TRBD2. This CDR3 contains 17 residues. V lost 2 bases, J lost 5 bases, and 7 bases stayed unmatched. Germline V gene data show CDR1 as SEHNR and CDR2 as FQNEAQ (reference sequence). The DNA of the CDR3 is TGTGCCAGCAGCTTAAGAAGGACTAGCGGGAGTCAAGATACGCAGTATTTT. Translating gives CASSLRRTSGSQDTQYF.

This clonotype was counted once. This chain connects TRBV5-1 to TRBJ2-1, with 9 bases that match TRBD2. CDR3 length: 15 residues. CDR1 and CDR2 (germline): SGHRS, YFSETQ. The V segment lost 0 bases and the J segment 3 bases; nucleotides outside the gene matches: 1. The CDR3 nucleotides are TGCGCCAGCAGCTTGGGGACTAGCGACTACAATGAGCAGTTCTTC. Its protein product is CASSLGTSDYNEQFF.

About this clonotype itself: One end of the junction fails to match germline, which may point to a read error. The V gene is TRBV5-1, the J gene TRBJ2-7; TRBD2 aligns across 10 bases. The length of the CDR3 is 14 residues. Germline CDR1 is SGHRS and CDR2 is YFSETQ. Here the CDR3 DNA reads TGTGCCAGCAGACTTACTAGCGGGATCAGCGAGCAGTACTTC. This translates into CASRLTSGISEQYF.

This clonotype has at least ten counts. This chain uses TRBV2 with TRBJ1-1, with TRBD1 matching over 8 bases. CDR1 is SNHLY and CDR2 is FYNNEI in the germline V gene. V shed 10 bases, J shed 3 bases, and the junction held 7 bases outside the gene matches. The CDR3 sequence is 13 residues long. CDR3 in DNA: TGTGCCAACGTACAGGGGGGGGACACTGAAGCTTTCTTT. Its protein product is CANVQGGDTEAFF.

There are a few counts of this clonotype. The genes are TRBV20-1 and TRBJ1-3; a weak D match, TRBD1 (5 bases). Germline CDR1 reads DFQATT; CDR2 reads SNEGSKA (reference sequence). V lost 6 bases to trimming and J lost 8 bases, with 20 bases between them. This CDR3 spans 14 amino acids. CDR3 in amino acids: CSATTGPPRDTIYF. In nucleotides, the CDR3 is TGCAGTGCAACAACGGGACCCCCAAGGGACACCATATATTTT.

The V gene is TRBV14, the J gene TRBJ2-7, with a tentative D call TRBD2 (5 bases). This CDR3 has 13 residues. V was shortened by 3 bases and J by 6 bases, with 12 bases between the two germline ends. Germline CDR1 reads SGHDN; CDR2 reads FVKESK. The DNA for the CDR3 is TGTGCCAGCAGCCAGAGGGTTGGGCTCGAGCAGTACTTC. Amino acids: CASSQRVGLEQYF.

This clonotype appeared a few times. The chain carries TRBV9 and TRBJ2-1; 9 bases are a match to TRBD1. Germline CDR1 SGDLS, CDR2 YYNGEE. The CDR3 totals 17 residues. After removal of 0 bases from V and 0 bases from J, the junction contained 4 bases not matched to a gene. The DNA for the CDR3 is TGTGCCAGCAGCGTAGCTAGACAGGGGGGCTCCTACAATGAGCAGTTCTTC. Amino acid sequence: CASSVARQGGSYNEQFF.

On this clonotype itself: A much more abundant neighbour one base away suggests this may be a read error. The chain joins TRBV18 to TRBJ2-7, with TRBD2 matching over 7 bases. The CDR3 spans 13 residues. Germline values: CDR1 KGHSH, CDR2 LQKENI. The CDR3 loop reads CASSQLGGVEQHF. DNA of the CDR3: TGTGCCAGCTCACAGCTGGGGGGGGTCGAGCAGCACTTC.

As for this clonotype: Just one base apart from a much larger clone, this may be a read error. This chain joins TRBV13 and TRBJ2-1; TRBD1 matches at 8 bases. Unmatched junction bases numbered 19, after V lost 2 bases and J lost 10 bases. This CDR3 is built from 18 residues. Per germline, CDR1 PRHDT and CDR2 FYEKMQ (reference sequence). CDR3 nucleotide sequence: TGTGCCAGCAGCTTATTTACAGGGGGTCCCCCCCTCTACTACGAGCAGTTCTTC. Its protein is CASSLFTGGPPLYYEQFF.

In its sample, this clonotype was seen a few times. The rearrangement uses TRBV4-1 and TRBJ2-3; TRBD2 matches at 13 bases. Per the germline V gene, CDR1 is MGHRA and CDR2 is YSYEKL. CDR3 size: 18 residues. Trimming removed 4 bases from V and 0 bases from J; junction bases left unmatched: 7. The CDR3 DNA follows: TGCGCCAGCAGCCCGCGGACTAGCGGGGGAACTAGCACAGATACGCAGTATTTT. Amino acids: CASSPRTSGGTSTDTQYF.